The 32 T cell receptor beta chains listed next were all sequenced from one sample in a study of vaccination effects on CD4 cells after COVID-19 (dated by TCRdb to the early 2020s). Their recognized antigens are unknown. In the ViraFEST assay, PBMC were stimulated with viral peptide pools, and antigen-specific CD4+ T cell clonotypes were then identified by expansion using TCR sequencing. After less than 13 days of culture, CD4+ T cells were isolated with the EasySep CD4+ T cell isolation kit. Libraries were built with the immunoSEQ multiplex PCR assay. In its TCRdb copy, this immuneACCESS table keeps in-frame sequences only and misses some clones. Where compared with another copy, unresolved V genes explain less than half of these, and the others have no known cause. In this sample the table shows over 50,000 clones, about four fifths of which occur a single time. The ten largest clonotypes hold about 2.5% of the sample.

The specimen comprised CD4+ T cells from PBMCs cultured with HCoV-229E spike peptides, sampled before COVID-19 vaccination. Explained via the paper, the cell subset or site label denotes: HCoV-229E spike overlapping peptide pool stimulation. The receptors were sampled from a human donor who received a COVID-19 vaccine.

V and J are TRBV2 and TRBJ1-6; no definite D call. This CDR3 is built from 14 residues. The V end was cut by 6 bases, the J end by 0 bases, with 6 bases between. The germline V gene encodes CDR1 SNHLY and CDR2 FYNNEI. Here the CDR3 reads CASRPSSYNSPLHF. CDR3 bases: TGTGCCAGCAGGCCTAGCTCCTATAATTCACCCCTCCACTTT.

The chain employs TRBV5-1 and TRBJ2-7; 9 nucleotides agree with TRBD1. CDR1 is SGHRS and CDR2 is YFSETQ in the germline V gene. V lost 4 bases, J lost 1 base, and 9 bases stayed unmatched. The CDR3 runs to 16 residues. The chain's CDR3 is CASSPGQGVESYEQYV. CDR3 coding DNA: TGCGCCAGCAGCCCGGGACAGGGCGTAGAATCCTACGAGCAGTACGTC.

A single count supports this clone. V is TRBV18 and J is TRBJ2-3, with D possibly TRBD2 on 6 matching bases. V was clipped by 5 bases and J by 4 bases, with 19 bases between them. Germline CDR1 reads KGHSH; CDR2 reads LQKENI. The CDR3 loop spans 16 amino acids. CDR3 region: CASSYLPSLASDTQYF. CDR3 coding DNA: TGTGCCAGCTCATATCTCCCTTCTCTAGCGTCAGATACGCAGTATTTT. The full variable domain, its missing parts supplied by reference TRBV18 and TRBJ2-3, is NAGVMQNPRHLVRRRGQEARLRCSPMKGHSHVYWYRQLPEEGLKFMVYLQKENIIDESGMPKERFSAEFPKEGPSILRIQQVVRGDSAAYFCASSYLPSLASDTQYFGPGTRLTVL.

The chain links TRBV5-1 to TRBJ2-3, with 8 bases that match TRBD1. V was pared by 4 bases and J by 0 bases, with 10 bases of the junction left unmatched. CDR1 is SGHRS, CDR2 YFSETQ, per germline. CDR3 length: 17 amino acids. CDR3 sequence: CASSVRQGLFSTDTQYF. DNA for the CDR3: TGCGCCAGCAGCGTACGACAGGGGTTGTTCAGCACAGATACGCAGTATTTT.

The chain recombines TRBV28 with TRBJ2-7; D call uncertain. Deletions cut 4 bases from V and 4 bases from J, with 5 bases between. The germline gives CDR1 MDHEN, CDR2 SYDVKM. This CDR3 is 11 amino acids long. CDR3 nucleotides: TGTGCCAGCAGTTCCCCTTACGAGCAGTACGTC. Encoded protein: CASSSPYEQYV.

The chain couples TRBV7-2 to TRBJ1-2, with D perhaps matching TRBD1 (6 bases). This CDR3 contains 16 residues. V was shortened by 0 bases and J by 7 bases, with 18 bases between the two germline ends. Germline V gene sequence: CDR1 SGHTA, CDR2 FQGNSA. This CDR3 reads CASSLAGAGAIVGYTF. CDR3 DNA: TGTGCCAGCAGCTTAGCGGGTGCAGGGGCTATTGTTGGCTACACCTTC.

The genes are TRBV3-1 (or the pseudogene TRBV3-2) and TRBJ2-1, with no clear D. The CDR3 contains 14 residues. Germline CDR1 is LGHDT and CDR2 is YNNKEL (reference sequence). V was shortened by 0 bases and J by 10 bases, with 13 bases between the two germline ends. The chain's CDR3 is CASSQEKARREQFF. In DNA form, the CDR3 reads TGTGCCAGCAGCCAAGAAAAGGCGAGGCGGGAGCAGTTCTTC.

The V and J genes are TRBV6-5 and TRBJ1-2; no definite D call. The CDR3 contains 13 residues. CDR1 MNHEY and CDR2 SVGAGI come from the germline V gene. V lost 6 bases, J lost 5 bases, and 13 bases lay in between. CDR3 region: CASSSTIEYGYTF. In nucleotides, the CDR3 is TGTGCCAGCAGCTCGACAATAGAATATGGCTACACCTTC.

V and J are TRBV5-5 and TRBJ2-1; 10 positions match TRBD1. V was clipped by 4 bases and J by 5 bases; unmatched bases: 3. The CDR3 sequence is 14 residues long. Germline V CDR1 and CDR2: SGHKS, YYEKEE (reference sequence). CDR3 sequence reads: CASSPGTGDNEQFF. CDR3 sequence (DNA): TGTGCCAGCAGCCCCGGGACAGGGGACAATGAGCAGTTCTTC.

This clone turned up a few times. This chain links TRBV2 with TRBJ1-1; a possible D gene is TRBD1 (5 bases). V lost 2 bases and J lost 4, with 8 bases in between. CDR1 is SNHLY and CDR2 is FYNNEI in the germline V gene. There are 13 residues in the CDR3. CDR3 amino acids: CASSEQQGTEAFF. In nucleotides, the CDR3 is TGTGCCAGCAGTGAACAGCAGGGCACTGAAGCTTTCTTT.

This sequence joins TRBV4-1 and TRBJ1-1, with D unresolved. The germline CDR1 and CDR2 sequences are MGHRA and YSYEKL. V was clipped by 2 bases and J by 0 bases, with 13 bases between them. This CDR3 has 16 amino acids. In nucleotides, the CDR3 is TGCGCCAGCAGCCAACCACTTTTAAGCCTGAACACTGAAGCTTTCTTT. Amino acids: CASSQPLLSLNTEAFF.

The chain employs TRBV7-9 and TRBJ1-1, with D unresolved. Between the trimmed V and J ends, which lost 3 bases and 4 bases, there was a span of 9 bases. This CDR3 has 13 residues. Germline values: CDR1 SEHNR, CDR2 FQNEAQ (reference sequence). The CDR3: CASSLYEGTEAFF. The CDR3 coding sequence is TGTGCCAGCAGCTTGTACGAGGGCACTGAAGCTTTCTTT.

The rearrangement joins TRBV30 to TRBJ1-6; no reliable D call. V shed 3 bases and J shed 10 bases, with 22 bases lying between them. This CDR3 is built from 16 residues. In germline, CDR1 is GTSNPN, CDR2 SVGIG (reference sequence). CDR3 DNA sequence: TGTGCCTGGAGCCCCTCGGACTACATTAACTGGTCACCCCTCCACTTT. This encodes CAWSPSDYINWSPLHF.

This chain links TRBV4-3 with TRBJ2-3, with 8 positions matching TRBD1. V shed 2 bases, J shed 0 bases, and the junction held 4 bases outside the gene matches. Germline V CDR1 and CDR2: LGHNA, YSLEER. CDR3 size: 16 residues. The CDR3 protein is CASSQTQGGSTDTQYF. CDR3 nucleotide sequence: TGCGCCAGCAGCCAAACACAGGGGGGTAGCACAGATACGCAGTATTTT.

The chain couples TRBV19 to TRBJ2-4; 10 positions match TRBD1. CDR1 and CDR2 (germline): LNHDA, SQIVND (reference sequence). The V gene end was trimmed by 4 bases and the J gene end by 2 bases; junction bases not matched to a gene: 5. There are 16 residues in the CDR3. The CDR3 DNA reads as TGTGCCAGTAGTACCTTGGACAGGGGGTCCAAAAACATTCAGTACTTC. Translation gives CASSTLDRGSKNIQYF.

In regard to this clone: One junction end does not reproduce the germline sequence, and a read error may be involved. The chain combines TRBV5-1 with TRBJ2-2; D unclear. This CDR3 is 15 amino acids long. CDR1 is SGHRS, CDR2 YFSETQ, per germline. CDR3 region: CASRLAVANTGELFF. CDR3 nucleotides: TGCGCCAGCAGGTTGGCAGTTGCGAACACCGGGGAGCTGTTTTTT. Using reference TRBV5-1 and TRBJ2-2 for the parts outside the CDR3, the full variable domain is KAGVTQTPRYLIKTRGQQVTLSCSPISGHRSVSWYQQTPGQGLQFLFEYFSETQRNKGNFPGRFSGRQFSNSRSEMNVSTLELGDSALYLCASRLAVANTGELFFGEGSRLTVL.

The CDR3 region has the DNA TGTGCCAGCAGACTCCGCCCCTCCCCCAGCAATCAGCCCCAGCATTTT. Residues: CASRLRPSPSNQPQHF. The chain carries TRBV28 and TRBJ1-5; D is unclear. The CDR3 totals 16 residues. CDR1 is MDHEN and CDR2 is SYDVKM in the germline V gene. The ends were cut back, 6 bases at V and 1 base at J, with 16 bases in the middle.

This clone has just a few counts. One end of the junction is discordant with germline, which a read error may explain. V and J are TRBV6-5 and TRBJ1-2; tentatively, D is TRBD1 (5 bases). Germline V gives CDR1 MNHEY, CDR2 SVGAGI. The CDR3 covers 12 residues. CDR3 region: CASSYRGSTRNF. The CDR3, as DNA: TGTGCCAGCAGTTACAGGGGTTCGACACGAAACTTC.

This clone was observed a single time. The J gene is TRBJ2-3, the V gene TRBV24-1; 10 nucleotides line up with TRBD2. V gave up 9 bases and J gave up 2 bases; unmatched junction bases: 1. Germline lookup yields CDR1 KGHDR and CDR2 SFDVKD. The length of the CDR3 is 13 residues. The CDR3 coding sequence is TGTGCCACCGGGACTAGCGCCACAGATACGCAGTATTTT. Protein product: CATGTSATDTQYF.

This sequence joins TRBV16 and TRBJ2-5, with D perhaps TRBD1 or TRBD2 (6 bases each). CDR1 is KGHSY and CDR2 is FQNENV in the germline V gene. The CDR3 loop spans 15 amino acids. V lost 0 bases, J lost 1 base, and 9 bases lay in between. CDR3 DNA sequence: TGTGCCAGCAGCCAATCGACGGGGGCCCAAGAGACCCAGTACTTC. This translates into CASSQSTGAQETQYF.

This rearrangement joins TRBV6-5 to TRBJ1-1; maybe TRBD1 (6 bases). CDR3 length equals 14 residues. V was clipped by 2 bases and J by 3 bases, with 10 bases between them. CDR1 is MNHEY and CDR2 is SVGAGI in the germline V gene. In DNA form, the CDR3 reads TGTGCCAGCAGTTACGACAGGAGGGACACTGAAGCTTTCTTT. Translating it yields CASSYDRRDTEAFF.

The chain has TRBV7-3 and TRBJ2-1, with a possible D match to TRBD2 (7 bases). Trimming left V 5 bases short and J 9 bases short, with 17 bases between. The CDR3 runs to 14 residues. Germline CDR1 and CDR2: SGHTA and FQGTGA. CDR3 sequence reads: CASSRGGGSGEQFF. The DNA for the CDR3 is TGTGCCAGCAGCCGAGGGGGAGGGTCAGGTGAGCAGTTCTTC.

The chain is built from TRBV7-2 and TRBJ2-2; TRBD2 agrees at 12 bases. After removal of 1 base from V and 3 bases from J, the junction contained 3 bases not matched to a gene. Germline-derived CDR1 and CDR2 are SGHTA and FQGNSA. The CDR3 covers 17 residues. Here the CDR3 DNA reads TGTGCCAGCAGCTTAGACCTAGCGGGGGGGTACACCGGGGAGCTGTTTTTT. Translating gives CASSLDLAGGYTGELFF.

This rearrangement joins TRBV5-1 to TRBJ2-3; tentatively, D is TRBD1 or TRBD2 (6 bases each). Germline V gene lookup returns CDR1 SGHRS and CDR2 YFSETQ. V lost 0 bases to trimming and J lost 3 bases, with 11 bases between them. The CDR3 consists of 15 residues. CDR3 nucleotides: TGCGCCAGCAGCTTGGATATAGGGGGGACAGATACGCAGTATTTT. Its translation: CASSLDIGGTDTQYF.

V and J are TRBV20-1 and TRBJ2-7; 7 bases match TRBD1. The CDR3 has 11 residues. Per germline, CDR1 DFQATT and CDR2 SNEGSKA (reference sequence). V was clipped by 6 bases and J by 5 bases; unmatched bases: 4. The CDR3 DNA is TGCAGTGCCAGCACAGGGGACGAGCAGTACGTC. It is translated as CSASTGDEQYV.

This chain uses TRBV18 with TRBJ1-1; 9 nucleotides match TRBD1. Germline V gene sequence: CDR1 KGHSH, CDR2 LQKENI. The CDR3 sequence is 16 residues long. J was trimmed by 1 base and V by 6 bases; bases with no gene match: 9. This CDR3 reads CASSPRGDRENTEAFF. The CDR3 nucleotides read TGTGCCAGCTCCCCAAGGGGGGACAGGGAGAACACTGAAGCTTTCTTT.

The gene calls are TRBV28 and TRBJ2-1, with 8 bases that match TRBD1. CDR1 and CDR2 from the germline V gene are MDHEN and SYDVKM. The V segment lost 6 bases and the J segment 1 base; nucleotides outside the gene matches: 8. CDR3 length equals 16 residues. The CDR3 DNA sequence: TGTGCCAGCAGCCTATTTGGACAGGGTTCCTACAATGAGCAGTTCTTC. Translation: CASSLFGQGSYNEQFF.

This sequence joins TRBV29-1 and TRBJ2-1; 9 bases are a match to TRBD1. The CDR3 runs to 15 residues. Germline V CDR1 and CDR2: SQVTM, ANQGSEA. With V trimmed by 3 bases and J by 7 bases, 10 bases remained unmatched. The CDR3 loop is CSVDPSGTGRNEQFF. For the CDR3, the DNA is TGCAGCGTTGATCCCTCCGGGACAGGGAGAAATGAGCAGTTCTTC.

The chain uses TRBV30 and TRBJ1-1; possible D gene TRBD1, 5 bases. Trimming left V 4 bases short and J 6 bases short, with 15 bases between. The CDR3 loop spans 13 amino acids. Germline values: CDR1 GTSNPN, CDR2 SVGIG (reference sequence). The CDR3 bases are TGTGCCTGGAAACCAGGGAATGGCCCTGAAGCTTTCTTT. Translating gives CAWKPGNGPEAFF.

V and J are TRBV4-1 and TRBJ1-5, with D hard to call. The CDR3 consists of 13 residues. The germline CDR1 and CDR2 sequences are MGHRA and YSYEKL. The germline V and J ends were trimmed by 0 bases and 5 bases, with 5 bases remaining between them. The CDR3 protein is CASSQDGDQPQHF. The CDR3 DNA is TGCGCCAGCAGCCAAGATGGTGATCAGCCCCAGCATTTT.

V usage is TRBV19 and J usage is TRBJ2-3; D might be TRBD2 (6 bases). CDR1 and CDR2 from the germline V gene are LNHDA and SQIVND (reference sequence). This CDR3 comprises 13 residues. Deletions cut 4 bases from V and 5 bases from J, with 10 bases between. The CDR3 bases are TGTGCCAGTAGTAGCGGGACCGGAGATACGCAGTATTTT. Protein: CASSSGTGDTQYF. The variable domain in full, completed from reference TRBV19 and TRBJ2-3, reads DGGITQSPKYLFRKEGQNVTLSCEQNLNHDAMYWYRQDPGQGLRLIYYSQIVNDFQKGDIAEGYSVSREKKESFPLTVTSAQKNPTAFYLCASSSGTGDTQYFGPGTRLTVL.

This clone was counted a few times. The CDR3 is CASRRDSEAFF. In nucleotides, the CDR3 is TGTGCCAGCAGACGGGACAGTGAAGCTTTCTTT. The chain uses TRBV2 and TRBJ1-1, with TRBD1 matching over 7 bases. V shed 6 bases, J shed 7 bases, and the junction held 2 bases outside the gene matches. Per the germline V gene, CDR1 is SNHLY and CDR2 is FYNNEI. The CDR3 runs 11 residues.